This T cell receptor (beta chain) was captured by sequencing in a study of blood T cells in healthy people across ages. Alongside a J-beta primer mix, a sample-barcoded 5' primer served in a second PCR lasting about 7 to 11 cycles. TCRdb passed the 5' RACE reads through MiXCR, listing each CDR3 protein once. The data hold more than 1 million distinct CDR3 sequences, with 35% to 50% observed a single time. Material: blood. The TCR sequence derives from a woman aged 55-70 years in good health.

DNA of the CDR3: TGTGCCAGCAGCTCCGCTAAGGGGGGGGCTAAGGATACGCAGTATTTT. The encoded protein is CASSSAKGGAKDTQYF. V gene TRBV7-3 combines with J gene TRBJ2-3; the D gene is possibly TRBD2 (7 bases). Germline V gene sequence: CDR1 SGHTA, CDR2 FQGTGA. The CDR3 covers 16 residues. V shed 4 bases and J shed 6 bases, with 20 bases lying between them.